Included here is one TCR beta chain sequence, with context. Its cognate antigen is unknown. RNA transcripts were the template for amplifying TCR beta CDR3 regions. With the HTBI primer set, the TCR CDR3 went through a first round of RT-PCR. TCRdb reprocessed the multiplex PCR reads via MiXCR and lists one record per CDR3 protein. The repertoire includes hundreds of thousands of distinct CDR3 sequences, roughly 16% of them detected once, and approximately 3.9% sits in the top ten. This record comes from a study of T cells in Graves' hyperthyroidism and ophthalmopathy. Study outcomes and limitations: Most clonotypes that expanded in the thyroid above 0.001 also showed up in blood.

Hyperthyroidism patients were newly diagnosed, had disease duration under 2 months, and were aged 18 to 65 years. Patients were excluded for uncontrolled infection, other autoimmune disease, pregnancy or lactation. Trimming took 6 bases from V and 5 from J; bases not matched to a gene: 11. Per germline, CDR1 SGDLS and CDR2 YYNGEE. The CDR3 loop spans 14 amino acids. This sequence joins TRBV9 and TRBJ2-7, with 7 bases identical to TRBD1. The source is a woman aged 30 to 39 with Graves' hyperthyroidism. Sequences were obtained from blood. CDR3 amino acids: CASIGQGEWHEQYF. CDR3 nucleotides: TGTGCCAGCATCGGGCAGGGGGAATGGCACGAGCAGTACTTC.